The 22 T cell receptor beta chains below all came from one sample that was sequenced in a study of CXCR3-negative and CXCR3-positive naive CD8 T cells. General observations from the study: CXCR3-expressing naive cells carried TRB CDR3s more hydrophobic than those of CXCR3-negative naive cells.

No cognate antigen is known for these TCRs. UMI-labeled 5' RACE yielded the TRB cDNA libraries. TCRdb reanalyzed the 5' RACE reads, giving one entry per CDR3 protein sequence and no DNA. The sample table sets out about 120,000 distinct CDR3 sequences. The sample was naive CXCR3+ CD8+ T cells from blood. This sample's subset: CD45RO-CCR7+CD27+CD95- naive CD8+ T cells expressing CXCR3 (TNR3+). Receptors were obtained from a human donor in good health. Some clones in this sample may be carry-over from other donors' samples.

The chain uses TRBV7-6 and TRBJ1-2. CDR1 is SGHVS, CDR2 FNYEAQ, per germline. This CDR3 region has 13 residues. The CDR3 loop is CASSLAGAEGYTF.

The V gene is TRBV4-2, the J gene TRBJ1-1; the TCRdb D gene call, TRBD1, has no DNA to confirm it. Germline V gene sequence: CDR1 LGHNA, CDR2 YNFKEQ. This CDR3 contains 15 residues. CDR3 region: CASGPTGGLNTEVFF.

V gene TRBV15 combines with J gene TRBJ2-3; TCRdb proposes TRBD1, but this gene call is untestable without DNA. Per the germline V gene, CDR1 is LNHNV and CDR2 is YYDKDF (reference sequence). This CDR3 is 14 amino acids long. CDR3 protein: CATSRARGGDTQYF.

The chain links TRBV6-4 to TRBJ2-2; TCRdb gives TRBD1 as the D gene, but with no DNA this cannot be confirmed. This CDR3 spans 14 amino acids. The germline CDR1 and CDR2 sequences are MRHNA and SNTAGT. The CDR3 sequence: CASSASGDTGELFF.

The V and J genes are TRBV6-2 or TRBV6-3 and TRBJ2-2. The CDR3 consists of 15 residues. From germline, CDR1 is MNHEY and CDR2 SVGEGT. The CDR3 reads CASNVRSVMTGELFF.

This chain links TRBV18 with TRBJ2-7; the TRBD2 assignment by TCRdb is unverifiable without DNA. Germline-derived CDR1 and CDR2 are KGHSH and LQKENI. CDR3 length: 17 amino acids. CDR3 amino acids: CASSPEASGRLFYEQYF.

V usage is TRBV12-3 or TRBV12-4 and J usage is TRBJ1-5; TCRdb calls TRBD1, which cannot be checked without DNA. This CDR3 comprises 13 residues. CDR3 protein: CAIGGQGAQPQHF.

The CDR3 sequence is CASSLILLAGFNEQFF. V usage is TRBV7-8 and J usage is TRBJ2-1; without DNA, the TCRdb call of TRBD2 cannot be checked. Germline lookup yields CDR1 SGHVS and CDR2 FQNEAQ. The CDR3 runs to 16 residues.

The chain carries TRBV7-8 and TRBJ2-7; TCRdb names TRBD2, which stays unverified in the absence of DNA. The CDR3 runs 15 residues. Germline V CDR1 and CDR2: SGHVS, FQNEAQ. CDR3 residues: CASSSISGYSYEQYF.

The rearrangement uses TRBV29-1 and TRBJ2-5. Looked up from germline, CDR1 is SQVTM and CDR2 is ANQGSEA. The CDR3 has 11 residues. The CDR3 reads CSVLGEETQYF.

The V call is TRBV12-3 or TRBV12-4, the J call TRBJ2-7; TCRdb gives TRBD1 as the D gene, but with no DNA this cannot be confirmed. The CDR3 has 14 amino acids. This chain's CDR3 is CASSNPGHPYEQYF.

The CDR3 region is CASNFPGRPTDTQYF. J is TRBJ2-3 and V is TRBV12-3 or TRBV12-4; the TRBD1 assignment by TCRdb is unverifiable without DNA. This CDR3 is 15 amino acids long.

This chain uses TRBV4-2 with TRBJ2-7; TCRdb gives TRBD1 as the D gene, but with no DNA this cannot be confirmed. Germline CDR1 reads LGHNA; CDR2 reads YNFKEQ. This CDR3 comprises 14 residues. CDR3 sequence: CASSPRTGRYEQYF.

V gene TRBV6-5 combines with J gene TRBJ2-7. The CDR3 length is 12 residues. From germline, CDR1 is MNHEY and CDR2 SVGAGI. CDR3 in amino acids: CAETGLDYEQYF.

This chain links TRBV12-3 or TRBV12-4 with TRBJ2-5; TCRdb outputs TRBD1, but without DNA this stays unchecked. The CDR3 is made up of 15 amino acids. Here the CDR3 reads CASTLRTGGLETQYF.

V usage is TRBV28 and J usage is TRBJ2-4; TCRdb reports TRBD2, a call that lacks DNA to check it against. Looked up from germline, CDR1 is MDHEN and CDR2 is SYDVKM. The CDR3 sequence is 17 residues long. The CDR3 sequence is CASLGGPLILAKNIQYF. Variable domain in full (rest from reference TRBV28 and TRBJ2-4): DVKVTQSSRYLVKRTGEKVFLECVQDMDHENMFWYRQDPGLGLRLIYFSYDVKMKEKGDIPEGYSVSREKKERFSLILESASTNQTSMYLCASLGGPLILAKNIQYFGAGTRLSVL.

V and J are TRBV12-3 or TRBV12-4 and TRBJ2-1; the D gene TCRdb calls, TRBD1, cannot be checked with no DNA. The length of the CDR3 is 17 residues. The CDR3 sequence is CASSDTGTRGLYNEQFF.

The chain employs TRBV4-2 and TRBJ2-1; TCRdb names TRBD1, which stays unverified in the absence of DNA. The CDR3 totals 12 residues. Germline lookup yields CDR1 LGHNA and CDR2 YNFKEQ. CDR3 sequence: CASSGQGARQFF.

The chain's CDR3 is CASSFLATDTQYF. The chain combines TRBV5-1 with TRBJ2-3. Per the germline V gene, CDR1 is SGHRS and CDR2 is YFSETQ. CDR3 length: 13 amino acids. The full variable domain, rest sourced from reference TRBV5-1 and TRBJ2-3, is KAGVTQTPRYLIKTRGQQVTLSCSPISGHRSVSWYQQTPGQGLQFLFEYFSETQRNKGNFPGRFSGRQFSNSRSEMNVSTLELGDSALYLCASSFLATDTQYFGPGTRLTVL.

The chain joins TRBV28 to TRBJ2-1; TCRdb lists TRBD2, though no DNA is available to test this call. There are 15 residues in the CDR3. Looked up from germline, CDR1 is MDHEN and CDR2 is SYDVKM. This chain's CDR3 is CASSSRPGSYNEQFF.

The chain carries TRBV11-3 and TRBJ2-1; TCRdb names TRBD1, which stays unverified in the absence of DNA. The CDR3 loop spans 14 amino acids. Germline V gene data show CDR1 as SGHNT and CDR2 as YENEEA. The CDR3 loop reads CASSPGVGANEQFF.

CDR3: CASSQVVPLYSNQPQHF. The chain carries TRBV4-1 and TRBJ1-5. This CDR3 region has 17 residues. CDR1 MGHRA and CDR2 YSYEKL come from the germline V gene.